The 30 T cell receptor beta chains reported below all come from one sample, sequenced in a study of CD8 T cells in ankylosing spondylitis. Study-wide results and caveats: Characteristic, it appeared, of ankylosing spondylitis blood was a TCR beta motif of eight highly homologous variants.

TCRdb re-called the 5' RACE reads with MiXCR, one entry per CDR3 protein. The sample lists almost 400,000 distinct CDR3 sequences, 20% to 25% occurring once. Their specific antigens are unknown. Sequencing was carried out using blood, either unsorted or a sorted T cell fraction (not recorded which). Receptors originate from a male donor with ankylosing spondylitis.

This clonotype was counted only a few times. The chain links TRBV20-1 to TRBJ2-5; 10 bases agree with TRBD2. Germline loops: CDR1 DFQATT, CDR2 SNEGSKA (reference sequence). J gave up 9 bases and V 4 bases, and 8 bases lay outside the gene matches. CDR3 length: 13 residues. CDR3 residues: CSANPGLAYSQYF. For the CDR3, the DNA is TGCAGTGCTAATCCGGGACTAGCGTATTCCCAGTACTTC.

V and J are TRBV11-3 and TRBJ2-5, with D possibly TRBD1 on 6 matching bases. Trimming took 4 bases from V and 1 from J, leaving 13 bases between them. CDR1 SGHNT and CDR2 YENEEA come from the germline V gene. The CDR3 is 15 residues long. In DNA, the CDR3 is TGTGCCAGCAGCTCGATACGGACAGTCCAAGAGACCCAGTACTTC. Amino acid sequence: CASSSIRTVQETQYF.

The rearrangement joins TRBV20-1 to TRBJ1-2; tentatively, D is TRBD1 (6 bases). Germline V gene sequence: CDR1 DFQATT, CDR2 SNEGSKA (reference sequence). The V end was cut by 5 bases, the J end by 6 bases, with 13 bases between. The CDR3 is 12 amino acids. CDR3 nucleotides: TGCAGTGCTCGGCGGGAGGGGGATGGCTACACCTTC. Translating it yields CSARREGDGYTF.

The rearrangement links TRBV12-3 or TRBV12-4 to TRBJ2-3; D uncertain. The CDR3 sequence is 11 residues long. Trimming pared 1 base from V and 9 bases from J, leaving 5 bases between. In nucleotides, the CDR3 is TGTGCCAGCAGTTTAGTACGGACGCAGTATTTT. Its translation is CASSLVRTQYF.

V gene TRBV12-3 or TRBV12-4 combines with J gene TRBJ1-5, with 9 positions matching TRBD1. Losses at the gene ends were 5 bases for V and 7 bases for J; bases not matched to a gene: 3. This CDR3 comprises 13 residues. CDR3: CASSGQGPQPQHF. In DNA form, the CDR3 reads TGTGCCAGCAGTGGACAGGGGCCCCAGCCCCAGCATTTT.

This chain connects TRBV27 to TRBJ2-3; TRBD2 agrees at 9 bases. CDR3 length: 17 residues. Per the germline V gene, CDR1 is MNHEY and CDR2 is SMNVEV (reference sequence). Germline trimming cut 5 bases from V and 2 bases from J; bases unmatched to any gene: 11. CDR3: CASSTGVSGSPTDTQYF. Here the CDR3 DNA reads TGTGCCAGCAGTACGGGGGTTAGCGGGAGCCCCACAGATACGCAGTATTTT.

This clonotype was detected only a few times. The V call is TRBV12-3 or TRBV12-4, the J call TRBJ2-7; TRBD2 might be the D (5 bases). The CDR3 covers 14 residues. Trimming removed 1 base from V and 3 bases from J, with 10 bases in between. Written as DNA, the CDR3 is TGTGCCAGCAGTTTAGGACGGGAACACTACGAGCAGTACTTC. It specifies CASSLGREHYEQYF.

The chain uses TRBV5-4 and TRBJ2-1; 8 nucleotides line up with TRBD2. After removal of 0 bases from V and 4 bases from J, the junction contained 6 bases not matched to a gene. The CDR3 is 16 residues long. Germline V gene sequence: CDR1 SGHNT, CDR2 YYREEE (reference sequence). The CDR3 spells CASSLDGRASYNEQFF. CDR3 coding DNA: TGTGCCAGCAGCTTGGACGGGAGGGCCTCGTACAATGAGCAGTTCTTC.

This clonotype was counted between two and nine times. The V and J genes are TRBV6-6 and TRBJ2-7; D is uncertain. CDR1 MNHNY and CDR2 SVGAGI come from the germline V gene (reference sequence). Trimming took off 2 bases at V and 6 bases at J, with 5 bases between the two ends. The CDR3 is 11 amino acids. Written as DNA, the CDR3 is TGTGCCAGCAGTTACCAGAGCGAGCAGTACTTC. Its translation: CASSYQSEQYF.

CDR3 sequence reads: CASNRDRSSYEQYF. The CDR3 DNA follows: TGTGCCAGCAACCGGGACAGGAGCTCCTACGAGCAGTACTTC. The rearrangement joins TRBV6-1 to TRBJ2-7; the match to TRBD1 covers 8 bases. Germline loops: CDR1 MNHNS, CDR2 SASEGT. This CDR3 region has 14 residues. V gave up 7 bases and J gave up 0 bases; unmatched junction bases: 5.

Of note for this clonotype: This could be a read error, since a much larger clone is one nucleotide away. The V and J genes are TRBV5-1 and TRBJ1-1; D is uncertain. Germline-derived CDR1 and CDR2 are SGHRS and YFSETQ. The germline V and J ends were trimmed by 0 bases and 7 bases, with 16 bases remaining between them. The CDR3 has 15 amino acids. The CDR3 sequence is CASSLDGIPGVEAFF. CDR3 coding DNA: TGCGCCAGCAGCTTGGATGGGATCCCTGGCGTTGAAGCTTTCTTT.

This clonotype was seen a handful of times. V is TRBV12-3 or TRBV12-4 and J is TRBJ2-1; TRBD2 aligns across 9 bases. V was clipped by 4 bases and J by 3 bases; unmatched bases: 7. CDR3 length: 16 residues. The CDR3: CASSSSLAGYYNEQFF. CDR3 nucleotides: TGTGCCAGCAGTTCCTCTCTAGCGGGATACTACAATGAGCAGTTCTTC.

This clonotype has only a few counts. This chain joins TRBV7-9 and TRBJ2-7, with TRBD1 matching 9 bases. Germline V lookup: CDR1 SEHNR, CDR2 FQNEAQ (reference sequence). V shed 2 bases and J 3 bases; nucleotides not matched to a gene: 8. CDR3 length equals 16 residues. CDR3 loop: CASSLFGTGNFYEQYF. CDR3 sequence (DNA): TGTGCCAGCAGCTTATTTGGGACAGGGAACTTCTACGAGCAGTACTTC.

This chain uses TRBV12-3 or TRBV12-4 with TRBJ2-3, with 13 bases matching TRBD2. V gave up 5 bases and J gave up 2 bases; unmatched junction bases: 4. The CDR3 contains 16 residues. CDR3 coding DNA: TGTGCCAGCAGTCCCGGGACTAGCGGGAACACAGATACGCAGTATTTT. It codes for CASSPGTSGNTDTQYF.

The chain is built from TRBV20-1 and TRBJ2-7; 7 bases align to TRBD1. The CDR3 has 14 residues. V gave up 3 bases and J gave up 5 bases; unmatched junction bases: 10. Germline V lookup: CDR1 DFQATT, CDR2 SNEGSKA (reference sequence). The CDR3 loop reads CSASLQTGINEQYF. The CDR3 region has the DNA TGCAGTGCTAGTCTCCAGACAGGGATTAACGAGCAGTACTTC.

V is TRBV12-3 or TRBV12-4 and J is TRBJ2-7; perhaps TRBD2 as D (7 bases). The V end was cut by 5 bases, the J end by 3 bases, with 14 bases between. This CDR3 has 14 amino acids. This CDR3 reads CASSPWGGRYEQYF. The CDR3, as DNA: TGTGCCAGCAGTCCATGGGGGGGCCGCTACGAGCAGTACTTC.

Ten or more counts support this clonotype. This chain connects TRBV12-3 or TRBV12-4 to TRBJ1-1; 8 bases fit TRBD1. This CDR3 has 14 amino acids. The V segment lost 3 bases and the J segment 5 bases; nucleotides outside the gene matches: 5. As DNA, the CDR3 is TGTGCCAGCAGTTTCTCAGGGGGCCGGACTGAAGCTTTCTTT. Amino acid sequence: CASSFSGGRTEAFF.

This clonotype has ten or more counts. The chain couples TRBV29-1 to TRBJ2-1, with D possibly matching TRBD1 (7 bases). V shed 4 bases and J shed 9 bases, with 13 bases lying between them. Germline V CDR1 and CDR2: SQVTM, ANQGSEA. The CDR3 contains 12 residues. CDR3 DNA sequence: TGCAGCGTTGGTGACAGGGAGGCTGAGCAGTTCTTC. It is translated as CSVGDREAEQFF.

The sample holds a few counts of this clonotype. The V and J genes are TRBV6-5 and TRBJ1-6, with unresolved D. CDR3 length: 12 residues. V gave up 6 bases and J gave up 7 bases, with 7 bases separating them. Germline assignment: CDR1 MNHEY and CDR2 SVGAGI. CDR3 in amino acids: CASRRNNSPLHF. CDR3 bases: TGTGCCAGCAGGAGAAACAATTCACCCCTCCACTTT.

This clonotype showed up many times. CDR3 sequence: CASSQLGQTQYF. DNA of the CDR3: TGCGCCAGCAGCCAATTGGGTCAGACCCAGTACTTC. The chain is built from TRBV4-3 and TRBJ2-5; D gene ambiguous. The germline V gene encodes CDR1 LGHNA and CDR2 YSLEER. The ends were cut back, 2 bases at V and 6 bases at J, with 7 bases in the middle. CDR3 length: 12 residues.

The sample holds a few counts of this clonotype. The V gene is TRBV5-6, the J gene TRBJ2-7, with TRBD1 identical over 11 bases. Germline V gene lookup returns CDR1 SGHDT and CDR2 YYEEEE. The CDR3 contains 15 residues. J lost 1 base, V lost 4 bases, and 4 bases had no gene match. CDR3 DNA sequence: TGTGCCAGCAGCCTGGGACAGGGGGTTTCCTACGAGCAGTACTTC. The encoded protein is CASSLGQGVSYEQYF.

The chain uses TRBV4-1 and TRBJ2-3; maybe TRBD2 (5 bases). The CDR3 length is 14 residues. Trimming cost V 2 bases and J 4 bases, with 10 bases left between them. Germline-derived CDR1 and CDR2 are MGHRA and YSYEKL. CDR3 DNA sequence: TGCGCCAGCAGCCAACCAACTAGATCAGATACGCAGTATTTT. Amino acid sequence: CASSQPTRSDTQYF.

This chain connects TRBV7-2 to TRBJ2-6; the D is unclear. The CDR3 spans 12 residues. Germline values: CDR1 SGHTA, CDR2 FQGNSA. V was trimmed by 4 bases and J by 5 bases, leaving 3 bases between them. DNA for the CDR3: TGTGCCAGCAGCTCCTGGGCCAACGTCCTGACTTTC. Translation gives CASSSWANVLTF. Using reference TRBV7-2 and TRBJ2-6 for the parts outside the CDR3, the full variable domain is GAGVSQSPSNKVTEKGKDVELRCDPISGHTALYWYRQSLGQGLEFLIYFQGNSAPDKSGLPSDRFSAERTGGSVSTLTIQRTQQEDSAVYLCASSSWANVLTFGAGSRLTVL.

The chain combines TRBV20-1 with TRBJ2-7, with unresolved D. The CDR3 loop spans 11 amino acids. Trimming removed 0 bases from V and 3 bases from J, with 3 bases in between. Germline V lookup: CDR1 DFQATT, CDR2 SNEGSKA (reference sequence). The chain's CDR3 is CSAREDYEQYF. CDR3 in DNA: TGCAGTGCTAGAGAGGACTACGAGCAGTACTTC.

This clonotype occurred a few times. J is TRBJ1-5 and V is TRBV6-2 or TRBV6-3; no definite D call. This CDR3 is 15 amino acids long. The V gene lost 5 bases and the J gene lost 1 base, with 12 bases spanning the gap. Germline assignment: CDR1 MNHEY and CDR2 SVGEGT. CDR3 nucleotides: TGTGCCAGCAGTGGTGGATGGGGAAGCAATCAGCCCCAGCATTTT. It yields the protein CASSGGWGSNQPQHF.

This clonotype appeared a few times. The chain couples TRBV15 to TRBJ2-6, with 9 nucleotides matching TRBD1. CDR3 length: 20 residues. Trimming at V came to 0 bases and at J to 2 bases, leaving 11 bases not matched to a gene. Germline CDR1 LNHNV, CDR2 YYDKDF (reference sequence). The CDR3 region has the DNA TGTGCCACCAGCAGAGATCAGATAGGACAGGGGACAGCTGGGGCCAACGTCCTGACTTTC. It yields the protein CATSRDQIGQGTAGANVLTF. Variable domain in full (rest from reference TRBV15 and TRBJ2-6): DAMVIQNPRYQVTQFGKPVTLSCSQTLNHNVMYWYQQKSSQAPKLLFHYYDKDFNNEADTPDNFQSRRPNTSFCFLDIRSPGLGDTAMYLCATSRDQIGQGTAGANVLTFGAGSRLTVL.

This chain uses TRBV15 with TRBJ2-2; D not certain. The V end was cut by 0 bases, the J end by 4 bases, with 9 bases between. Germline V lookup: CDR1 LNHNV, CDR2 YYDKDF (reference sequence). This CDR3 spans 15 amino acids. The CDR3 DNA follows: TGTGCCACCAGCAGAGATGGTAGGGTCACCGGGGAGCTGTTTTTT. Translated: CATSRDGRVTGELFF.

The rearrangement uses TRBV20-1 and TRBJ2-7, with 7 bases matching TRBD2. The CDR3 loop spans 14 amino acids. Germline CDR1 DFQATT, CDR2 SNEGSKA (reference sequence). With 5 bases clipped from V and 0 bases from J, the junction kept 7 bases outside the gene matches. CDR3 sequence: CSAREDPSSYEQYF. In DNA, the CDR3 is TGCAGTGCTCGGGAGGACCCGAGCTCCTACGAGCAGTACTTC.

This clonotype was recorded a few times. This chain links TRBV20-1 with TRBJ1-1; D gene unclear. This CDR3 region has 12 residues. Trimming shortened V by 3 bases and J by 1 base, and 6 bases separated the two germline ends. Germline CDR1 DFQATT, CDR2 SNEGSKA (reference sequence). CDR3 sequence: CSASERNTEAFF. In DNA form, the CDR3 reads TGCAGTGCTAGTGAACGGAACACTGAAGCTTTCTTT.

This clonotype was counted between two and nine times. The rearrangement uses TRBV20-1 and TRBJ2-1; D uncertain. Germline V gene data show CDR1 as DFQATT and CDR2 as SNEGSKA (reference sequence). Between the trimmed V and J ends, which lost 6 bases and 0 bases, there was a span of 12 bases. CDR3 size: 14 residues. The CDR3 DNA sequence: TGCAGTGCCCTGGGCAAGAGCTCCTACAATGAGCAGTTCTTC. Translating gives CSALGKSSYNEQFF.